This T cell receptor beta chain was observed in a study of T-cell memory formation after mild COVID-19. The wider study: TCR clusters were mostly donor specific. Study-wide points: Clones that contracted from day 15 to 85 were balanced CD4/CD8, while later expanders leaned CD4+. Memory cells collected pre-infection included some clones that later responded, suggesting cross-reactive memory joined.

Amplification by 5'RACE using constant-segment primers produced TCR alpha and TCR beta cDNA libraries that carried sample barcodes and UMIs. TCRdb fed the 5' RACE reads into MiXCR, producing one record per CDR3 protein. The sample records some 190,000 distinct CDR3 sequences, 16% being singletons. The CDR3 runs to 16 residues. Germline V gives CDR1 SGHNT, CDR2 YYREEE (reference sequence). V lost 0 bases and J 0 bases, leaving 9 bases between the germline ends. Concerning this clonotype: What it binds is not known.

The specimen was PBMCs or a T cell subset sorted from them (not recorded which). The J gene is TRBJ2-2, the V gene TRBV5-4; tentative D call: TRBD1 (6 bases). This receptor was taken from an adult woman who had mild COVID-19 (a few samples of this study predate the infection). Cell type and time point are not known. The CDR3 coding sequence is TGTGCCAGCAGCTTGGTTGGACAGACGAACACCGGGGAGCTGTTTTTT. Its translation is CASSLVGQTNTGELFF. The complete variable domain, with remaining parts taken from reference TRBV5-4 and TRBJ2-2, reads ETGVTQSPTHLIKTRGQQVTLRCSSQSGHNTVSWYQQALGQGPQFIFQYYREEENGRGNFPPRFSGLQFPNYSSELNVNALELDDSALYLCASSLVGQTNTGELFFGEGSRLTVL.